Sequencing of this T cell receptor (beta chain) was carried out in a study of response to subunit inactivated influenza vaccine. This clonotype was detected a few times. Antigen specificity is unknown. TCRdb re-analysed the RT-PCR reads in MiXCR, keeping a single row per CDR3 protein. The data hold 450,000 to 700,000 distinct CDR3 sequences, with 13% to 15% observed a single time. Regarding the study as a whole: Authors suggested that a seasonal influenza vaccination recruits few new T cells each time.

Germline V gives CDR1 DFQATT, CDR2 SNEGSKA (reference sequence). This CDR3 contains 14 residues. V was pared by 3 bases and J by 3 bases, with 7 bases of the junction left unmatched. The J gene is TRBJ2-7, the V gene TRBV20-1; 8 positions agree with TRBD2. The source is a man aged 45 to 65 who received an inactivated influenza vaccine. The sample here was PBMCs from blood, taken 11 to 12 days after vaccination. Here the CDR3 reads CSASLPGGNYEQYF. The CDR3 bases are TGCAGTGCTAGTCTCCCGGGAGGGAACTACGAGCAGTACTTC.